The sequence of this T cell receptor beta chain was determined in a study of shared clonotypes between healthy human individuals. Points from the study as a whole: The sharing of 5% to 5.5% of naive CD4 clonotypes was seen across a handful of donors.

Splitting the CD4+ cells yielded a CD45RA+ naive subset and a CD45RA-negative memory subset. V trimming: 2 bases; J trimming: 0 bases; junction bases outside the gene matches: 1. The CDR3 spans 15 residues. Germline CDR1 reads SGHRS; CDR2 reads YFSETQ. The sample holds one count of this clone. Its antigen remains unidentified. Other nucleotide sequences in the sample specify the same CDR3. Assay used: immunoSEQ multiplex PCR; TCRdb lists only in-frame clones, some missing. The sample records under 2.5 million clones, 85% to 95% being singletons. The sample taken for sequencing was naive CD4+ T cells from PBMCs. The sample's subset: CD45RA+ positively selected. The chain recombines TRBV5-1 with TRBJ2-3; 9 bases align to TRBD2. This clonotype was sampled from a man younger than 35 in good health. Some clones in this sample may be carry-over from other donors' samples. The CDR3 DNA follows: TGCGCCAGCAGCTTCCTAGCGGGAAGCACAGATACGCAGTATTTT. This translates into CASSFLAGSTDTQYF.